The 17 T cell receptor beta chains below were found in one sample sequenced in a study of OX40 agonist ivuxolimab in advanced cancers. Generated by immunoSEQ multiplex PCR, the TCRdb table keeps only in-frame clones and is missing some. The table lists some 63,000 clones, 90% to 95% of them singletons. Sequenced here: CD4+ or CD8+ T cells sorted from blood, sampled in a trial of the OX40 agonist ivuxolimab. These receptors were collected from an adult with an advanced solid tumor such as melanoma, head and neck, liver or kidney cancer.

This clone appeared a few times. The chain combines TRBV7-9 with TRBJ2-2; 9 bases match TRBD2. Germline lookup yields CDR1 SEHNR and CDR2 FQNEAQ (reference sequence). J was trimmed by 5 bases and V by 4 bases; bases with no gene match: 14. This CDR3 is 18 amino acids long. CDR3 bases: TGTGCCAGCAGCTCGTCACTAGCGGGCAAAGGTCGAACCGGGGAGCTGTTTTTT. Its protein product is CASSSSLAGKGRTGELFF.

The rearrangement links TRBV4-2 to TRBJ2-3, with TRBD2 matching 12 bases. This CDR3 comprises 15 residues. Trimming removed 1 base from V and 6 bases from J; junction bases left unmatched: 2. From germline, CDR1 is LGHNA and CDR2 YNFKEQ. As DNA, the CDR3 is TGTGCCAGCAGCCAAGGAACTAGCGGGAGGGATACGCAGTATTTT. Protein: CASSQGTSGRDTQYF.

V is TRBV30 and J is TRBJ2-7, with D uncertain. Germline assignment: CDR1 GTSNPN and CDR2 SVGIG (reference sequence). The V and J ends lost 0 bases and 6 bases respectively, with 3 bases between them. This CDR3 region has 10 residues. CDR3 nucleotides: TGTGCCTGGAGTGTTGGCGAGCAGTACTTC. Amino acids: CAWSVGEQYF.

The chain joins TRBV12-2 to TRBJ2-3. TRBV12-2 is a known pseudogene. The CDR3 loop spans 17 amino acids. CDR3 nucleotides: TGTGCAAGTCGCTTAGTTGCAGCCCAAGGTGGGAAAGATACGCAGTATTTT. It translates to CASRLVAAQGGKDTQYF.

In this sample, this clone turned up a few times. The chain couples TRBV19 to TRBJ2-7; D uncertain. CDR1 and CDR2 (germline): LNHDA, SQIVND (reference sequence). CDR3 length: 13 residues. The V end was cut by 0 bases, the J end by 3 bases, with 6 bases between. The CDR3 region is CASSIDVGYEQYF. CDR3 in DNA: TGTGCCAGTAGTATAGACGTGGGCTACGAGCAGTACTTC.

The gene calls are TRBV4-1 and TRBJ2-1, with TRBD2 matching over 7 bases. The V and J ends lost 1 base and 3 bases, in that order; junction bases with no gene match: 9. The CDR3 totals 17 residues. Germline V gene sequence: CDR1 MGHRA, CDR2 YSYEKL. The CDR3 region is CASSQGELAPFYNEQFF. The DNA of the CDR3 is TGCGCCAGCAGCCAAGGGGAACTAGCGCCGTTCTACAATGAGCAGTTCTTC.

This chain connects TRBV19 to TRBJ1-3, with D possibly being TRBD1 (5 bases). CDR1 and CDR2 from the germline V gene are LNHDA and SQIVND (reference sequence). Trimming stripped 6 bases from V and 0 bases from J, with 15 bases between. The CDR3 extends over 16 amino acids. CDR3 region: CASSLWGSLSGNTIYF. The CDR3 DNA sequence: TGTGCCAGTAGCCTTTGGGGGTCCCTCTCTGGAAACACCATATATTTT.

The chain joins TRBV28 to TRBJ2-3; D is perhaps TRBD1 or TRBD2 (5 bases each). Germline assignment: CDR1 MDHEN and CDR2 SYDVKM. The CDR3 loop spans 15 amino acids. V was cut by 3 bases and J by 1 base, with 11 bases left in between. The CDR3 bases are TGTGCCAGCAGTTTGAGGGGTGCTGGCACAGATACGCAGTATTTT. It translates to CASSLRGAGTDTQYF.

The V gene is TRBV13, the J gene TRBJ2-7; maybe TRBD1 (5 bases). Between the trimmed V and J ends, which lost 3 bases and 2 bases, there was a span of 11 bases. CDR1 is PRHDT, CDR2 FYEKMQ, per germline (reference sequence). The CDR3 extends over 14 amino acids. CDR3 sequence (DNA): TGTGCCAGCAGCTTGGGCGACAGTGCCTACGAGCAGTACTTC. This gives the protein CASSLGDSAYEQYF.

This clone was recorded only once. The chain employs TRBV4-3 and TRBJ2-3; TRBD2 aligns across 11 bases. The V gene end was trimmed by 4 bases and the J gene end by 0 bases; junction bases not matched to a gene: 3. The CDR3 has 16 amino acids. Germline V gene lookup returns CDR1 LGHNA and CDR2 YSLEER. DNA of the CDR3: TGCGCCAGCAGCCCTCGGACTAGCGGGAGCACAGATACGCAGTATTTT. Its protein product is CASSPRTSGSTDTQYF.

Here the CDR3 reads CASSLDMSSGNTIYF. The DNA for the CDR3 is TGTGCCAGCTCACTAGACATGAGCTCTGGAAACACCATATATTTT. The rearrangement uses TRBV18 and TRBJ1-3; D is uncertain. The germline CDR1 and CDR2 sequences are KGHSH and LQKENI. CDR3 length equals 15 residues. Trimming stripped 4 bases from V and 0 bases from J, with 10 bases between.

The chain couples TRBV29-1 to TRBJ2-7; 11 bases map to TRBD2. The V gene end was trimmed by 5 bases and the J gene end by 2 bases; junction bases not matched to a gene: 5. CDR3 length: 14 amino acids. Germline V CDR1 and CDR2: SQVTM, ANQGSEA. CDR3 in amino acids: CSVNLAGGTYEQYF. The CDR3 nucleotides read TGCAGCGTTAATCTAGCGGGAGGCACCTACGAGCAGTACTTC.

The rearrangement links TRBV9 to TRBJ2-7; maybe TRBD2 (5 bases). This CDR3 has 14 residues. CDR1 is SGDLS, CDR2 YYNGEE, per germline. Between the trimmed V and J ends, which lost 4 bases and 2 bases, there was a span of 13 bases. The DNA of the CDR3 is TGTGCCAGCAGCCCTAGCCACAGAACCTACGAGCAGTACTTC. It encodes CASSPSHRTYEQYF.

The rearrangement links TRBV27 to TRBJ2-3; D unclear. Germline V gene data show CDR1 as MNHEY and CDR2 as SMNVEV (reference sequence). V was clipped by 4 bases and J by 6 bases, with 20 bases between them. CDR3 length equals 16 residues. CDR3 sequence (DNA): TGTGCCAGCAGTTCCCCTGTGGTAGATGCTATGGATACGCAGTATTTT. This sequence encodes CASSSPVVDAMDTQYF.

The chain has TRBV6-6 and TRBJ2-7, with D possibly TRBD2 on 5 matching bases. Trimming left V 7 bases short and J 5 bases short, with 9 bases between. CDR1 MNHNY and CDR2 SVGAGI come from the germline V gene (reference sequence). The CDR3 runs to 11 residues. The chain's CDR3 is CASMTGNEQYF. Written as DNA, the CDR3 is TGTGCCAGCATGACGGGGAACGAGCAGTACTTC.

The CDR3 DNA reads TGTGCCTGGAGGAACGACAGAGAAGGAAACACCATATATTTT. Encoded protein: CAWRNDREGNTIYF. The J gene is TRBJ1-3, the V gene TRBV30, with TRBD1 as a possible D gene (5 bases). Germline V gene lookup returns CDR1 GTSNPN and CDR2 SVGIG (reference sequence). The CDR3 has 14 amino acids. V shed 3 bases and J shed 4 bases, with 13 bases lying between them.

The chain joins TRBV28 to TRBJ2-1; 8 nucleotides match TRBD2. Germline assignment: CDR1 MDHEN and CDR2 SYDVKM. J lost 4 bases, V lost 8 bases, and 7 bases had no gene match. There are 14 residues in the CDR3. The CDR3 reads CASRLAGLYNEQFF. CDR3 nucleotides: TGTGCCAGCCGGCTAGCGGGCCTTTACAATGAGCAGTTCTTC. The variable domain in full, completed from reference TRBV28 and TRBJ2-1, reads DVKVTQSSRYLVKRTGEKVFLECVQDMDHENMFWYRQDPGLGLRLIYFSYDVKMKEKGDIPEGYSVSREKKERFSLILESASTNQTSMYLCASRLAGLYNEQFFGPGTRLTVL.